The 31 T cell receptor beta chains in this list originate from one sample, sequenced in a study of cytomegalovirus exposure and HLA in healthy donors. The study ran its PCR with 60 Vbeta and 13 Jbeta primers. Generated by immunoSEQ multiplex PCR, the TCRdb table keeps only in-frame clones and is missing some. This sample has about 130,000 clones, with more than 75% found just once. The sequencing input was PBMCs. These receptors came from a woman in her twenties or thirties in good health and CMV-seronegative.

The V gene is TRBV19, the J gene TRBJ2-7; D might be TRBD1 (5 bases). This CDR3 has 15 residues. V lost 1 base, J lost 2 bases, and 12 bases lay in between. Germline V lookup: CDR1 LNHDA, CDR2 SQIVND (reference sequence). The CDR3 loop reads CASSIAFGHTYEQYF. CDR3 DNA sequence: TGTGCCAGTAGTATAGCCTTCGGACACACCTACGAGCAGTACTTC.

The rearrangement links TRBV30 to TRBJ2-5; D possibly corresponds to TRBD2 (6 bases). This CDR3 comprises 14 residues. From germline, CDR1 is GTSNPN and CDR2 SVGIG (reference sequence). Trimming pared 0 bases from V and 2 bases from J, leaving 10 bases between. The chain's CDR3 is CAWSVGRGQETQYF. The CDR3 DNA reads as TGTGCCTGGAGTGTAGGGCGGGGACAAGAGACCCAGTACTTC.

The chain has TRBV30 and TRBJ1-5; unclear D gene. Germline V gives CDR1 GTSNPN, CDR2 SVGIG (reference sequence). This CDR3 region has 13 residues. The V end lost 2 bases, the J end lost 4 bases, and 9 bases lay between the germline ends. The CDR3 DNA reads TGTGCCTGGAGTCTTCGGGAAAATCAGCCCCAGCATTTT. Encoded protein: CAWSLRENQPQHF.

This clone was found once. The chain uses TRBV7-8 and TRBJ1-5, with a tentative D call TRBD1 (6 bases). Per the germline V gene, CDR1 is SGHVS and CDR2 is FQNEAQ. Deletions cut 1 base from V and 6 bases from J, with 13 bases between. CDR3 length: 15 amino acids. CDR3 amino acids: CASSLERGGSQPQHF. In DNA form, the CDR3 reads TGTGCCAGCAGCTTAGAACGAGGGGGATCTCAGCCCCAGCATTTT.

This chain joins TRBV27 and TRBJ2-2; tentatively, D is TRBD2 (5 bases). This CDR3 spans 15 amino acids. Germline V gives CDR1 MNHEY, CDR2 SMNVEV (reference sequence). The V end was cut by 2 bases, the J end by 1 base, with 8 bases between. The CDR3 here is CASSLVGRNTGELFF. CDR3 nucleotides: TGTGCCAGCAGTTTAGTTGGGAGGAACACCGGGGAGCTGTTTTTT.

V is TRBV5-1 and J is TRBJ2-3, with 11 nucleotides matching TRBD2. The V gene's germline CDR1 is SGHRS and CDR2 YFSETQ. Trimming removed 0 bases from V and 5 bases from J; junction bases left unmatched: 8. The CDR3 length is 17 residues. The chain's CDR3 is CASSLGVAGGLGDTQYF. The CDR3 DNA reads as TGCGCCAGCAGCTTGGGAGTAGCGGGGGGGCTTGGAGATACGCAGTATTTT.

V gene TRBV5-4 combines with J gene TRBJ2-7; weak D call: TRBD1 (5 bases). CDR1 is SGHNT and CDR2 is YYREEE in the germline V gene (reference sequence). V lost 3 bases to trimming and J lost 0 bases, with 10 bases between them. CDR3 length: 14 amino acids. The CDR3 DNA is TGTGCCAGCAGCTGGAGCACAGGCTCCTACGAGCAGTACTTC. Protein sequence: CASSWSTGSYEQYF.

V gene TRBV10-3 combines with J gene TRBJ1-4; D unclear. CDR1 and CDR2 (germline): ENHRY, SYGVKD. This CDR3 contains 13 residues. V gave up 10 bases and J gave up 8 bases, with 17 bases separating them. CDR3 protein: CASSGKVEEKLFF. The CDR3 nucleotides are TGTGCCAGCTCCGGGAAAGTGGAGGAAAAACTGTTTTTT.

CDR3 sequence reads: CASKSQKNTEAFF. In DNA form, the CDR3 reads TGTGCCAGCAAGAGCCAAAAGAACACTGAAGCTTTCTTT. The V gene is TRBV27, the J gene TRBJ1-1; D remains unclear. The germline V and J ends were trimmed by 7 bases and 1 base, with 10 bases remaining between them. The CDR3 contains 13 residues. Germline assignment: CDR1 MNHEY and CDR2 SMNVEV (reference sequence).

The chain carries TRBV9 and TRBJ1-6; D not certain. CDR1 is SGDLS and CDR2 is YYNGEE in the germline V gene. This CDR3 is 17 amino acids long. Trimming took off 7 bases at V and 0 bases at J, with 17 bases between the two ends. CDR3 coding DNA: TGTGCCAGCGGTTTGAGGGCGGAGAGCTCCTATAATTCACCCCTCCACTTT. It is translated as CASGLRAESSYNSPLHF.

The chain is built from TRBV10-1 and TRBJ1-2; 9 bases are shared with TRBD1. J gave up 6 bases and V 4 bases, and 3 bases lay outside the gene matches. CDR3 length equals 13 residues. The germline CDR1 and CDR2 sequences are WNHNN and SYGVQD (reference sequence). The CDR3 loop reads CASSAGTGNGYTF. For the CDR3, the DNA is TGCGCCAGCAGTGCCGGGACAGGGAATGGCTACACCTTC.

The CDR3 DNA reads as TGTGCCAGCACTCCCGCCCTTGCCCCCTTCTACGAGCAGTACTTC. It codes for CASTPALAPFYEQYF. The V call is TRBV27, the J call TRBJ2-5; D gene uncertain. The J call may be mistaken, given a closer DNA end match to TRBJ2-7. Looked up from germline, CDR1 is MNHEY and CDR2 is SMNVEV (reference sequence). The CDR3 has 15 amino acids.

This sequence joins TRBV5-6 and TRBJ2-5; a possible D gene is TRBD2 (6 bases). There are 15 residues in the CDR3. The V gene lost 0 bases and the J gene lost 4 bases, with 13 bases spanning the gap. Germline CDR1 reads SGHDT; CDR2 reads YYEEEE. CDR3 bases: TGTGCCAGCAGCTTGGGGGCGGGATTGGGAGAGACCCAGTACTTC. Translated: CASSLGAGLGETQYF.

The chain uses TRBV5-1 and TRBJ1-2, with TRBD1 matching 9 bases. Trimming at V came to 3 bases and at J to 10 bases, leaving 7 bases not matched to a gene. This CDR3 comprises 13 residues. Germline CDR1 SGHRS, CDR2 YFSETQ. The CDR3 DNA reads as TGCGCCAGCAGCTCGGACAGGGGATTTAACTACACCTTC. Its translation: CASSSDRGFNYTF. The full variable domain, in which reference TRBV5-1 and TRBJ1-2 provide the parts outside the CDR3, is KAGVTQTPRYLIKTRGQQVTLSCSPISGHRSVSWYQQTPGQGLQFLFEYFSETQRNKGNFPGRFSGRQFSNSRSEMNVSTLELGDSALYLCASSSDRGFNYTFGSGTRLTVV.

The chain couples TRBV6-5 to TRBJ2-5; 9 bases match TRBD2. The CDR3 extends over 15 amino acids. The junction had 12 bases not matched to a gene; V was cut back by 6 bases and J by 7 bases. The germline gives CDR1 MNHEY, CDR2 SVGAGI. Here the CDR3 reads CASRRSRTSAGTQYF. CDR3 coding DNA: TGTGCCAGCAGAAGATCTAGGACTAGCGCAGGGACCCAGTACTTC.

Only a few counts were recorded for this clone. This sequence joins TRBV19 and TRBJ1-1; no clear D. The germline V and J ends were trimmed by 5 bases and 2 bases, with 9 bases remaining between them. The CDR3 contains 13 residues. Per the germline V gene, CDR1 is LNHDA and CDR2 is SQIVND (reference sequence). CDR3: CASSVRGNTEAFF. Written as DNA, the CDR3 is TGTGCCAGTAGTGTCCGGGGAAACACTGAAGCTTTCTTT.

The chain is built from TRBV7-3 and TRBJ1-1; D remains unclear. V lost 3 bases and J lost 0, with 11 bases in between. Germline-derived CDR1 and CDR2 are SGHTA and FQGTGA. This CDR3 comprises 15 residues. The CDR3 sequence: CASSLTSSLNTEAFF. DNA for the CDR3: TGTGCCAGCAGCTTGACATCTAGCCTGAACACTGAAGCTTTCTTT.

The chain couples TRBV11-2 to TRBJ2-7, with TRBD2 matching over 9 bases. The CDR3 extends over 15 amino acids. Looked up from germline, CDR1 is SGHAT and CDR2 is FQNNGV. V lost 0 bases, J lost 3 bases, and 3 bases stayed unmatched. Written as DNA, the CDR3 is TGTGCCAGCAGCTTAGAGGCTAGCGGGATCTACGAGCAGTACTTC. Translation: CASSLEASGIYEQYF.

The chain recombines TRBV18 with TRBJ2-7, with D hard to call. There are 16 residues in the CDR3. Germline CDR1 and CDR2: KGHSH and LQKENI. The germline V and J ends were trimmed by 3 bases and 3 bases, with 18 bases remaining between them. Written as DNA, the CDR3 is TGTGCCAGCTCACCCACCTGGCTCCTAGACGGCTACGAGCAGTACTTC. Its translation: CASSPTWLLDGYEQYF.

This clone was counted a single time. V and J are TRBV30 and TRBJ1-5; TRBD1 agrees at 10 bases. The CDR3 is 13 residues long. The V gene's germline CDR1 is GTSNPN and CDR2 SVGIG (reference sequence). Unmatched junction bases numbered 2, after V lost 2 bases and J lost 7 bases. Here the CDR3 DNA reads TGTGCCTGGAGTCTGACAGGGGGCCAGCCCCAGCATTTT. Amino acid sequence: CAWSLTGGQPQHF.

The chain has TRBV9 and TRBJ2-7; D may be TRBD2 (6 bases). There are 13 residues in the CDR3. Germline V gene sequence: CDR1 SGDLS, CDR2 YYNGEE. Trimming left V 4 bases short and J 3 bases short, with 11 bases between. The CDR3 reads CASSPGGGYEQYF. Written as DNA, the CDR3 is TGTGCCAGCAGCCCTGGGGGAGGCTACGAGCAGTACTTC. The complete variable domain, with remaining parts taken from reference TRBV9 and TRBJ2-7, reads DSGVTQTPKHLITATGQRVTLRCSPRSGDLSVYWYQQSLDQGLQFLIQYYNGEERAKGNILERFSAQQFPDLHSELNLSSLELGDSALYFCASSPGGGYEQYFGPGTRLTVT.

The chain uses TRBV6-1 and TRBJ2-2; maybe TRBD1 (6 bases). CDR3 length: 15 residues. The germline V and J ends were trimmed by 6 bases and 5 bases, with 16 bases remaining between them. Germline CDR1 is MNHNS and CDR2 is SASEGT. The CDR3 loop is CASRDGTFRTGELFF. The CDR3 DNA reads TGTGCCAGCAGGGATGGGACATTTCGGACCGGGGAGCTGTTTTTT.

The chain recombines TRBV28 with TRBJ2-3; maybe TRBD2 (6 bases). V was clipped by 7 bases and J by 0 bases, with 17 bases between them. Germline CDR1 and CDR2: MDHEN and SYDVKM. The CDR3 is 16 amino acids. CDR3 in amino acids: CASTLGGLRSTDTQYF. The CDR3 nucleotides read TGTGCCAGCACTCTCGGGGGACTCCGAAGCACAGATACGCAGTATTTT. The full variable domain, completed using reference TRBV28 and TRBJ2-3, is DVKVTQSSRYLVKRTGEKVFLECVQDMDHENMFWYRQDPGLGLRLIYFSYDVKMKEKGDIPEGYSVSREKKERFSLILESASTNQTSMYLCASTLGGLRSTDTQYFGPGTRLTVL.

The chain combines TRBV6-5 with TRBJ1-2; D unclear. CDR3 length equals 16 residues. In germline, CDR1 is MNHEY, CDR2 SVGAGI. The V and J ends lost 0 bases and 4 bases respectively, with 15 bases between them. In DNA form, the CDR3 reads TGTGCCAGCAGTTACTCGATGGCATCAACAACCTATGGCTACACCTTC. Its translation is CASSYSMASTTYGYTF.

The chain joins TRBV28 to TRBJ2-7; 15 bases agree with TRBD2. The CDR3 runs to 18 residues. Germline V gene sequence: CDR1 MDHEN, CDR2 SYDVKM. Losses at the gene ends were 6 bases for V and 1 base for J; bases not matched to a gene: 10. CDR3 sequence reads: CASSLTGTSGGISYEQYF. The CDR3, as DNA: TGTGCCAGCAGCCTAACCGGGACTAGCGGGGGGATATCCTACGAGCAGTACTTC.

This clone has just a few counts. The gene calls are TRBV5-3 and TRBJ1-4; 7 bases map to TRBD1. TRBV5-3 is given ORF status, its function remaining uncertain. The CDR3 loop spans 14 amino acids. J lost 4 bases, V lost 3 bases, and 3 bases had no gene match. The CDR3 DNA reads TGTGCCAGAAGCTCCGGGACAGATAATGAAAAACTGTTTTTT. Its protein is CARSSGTDNEKLFF.

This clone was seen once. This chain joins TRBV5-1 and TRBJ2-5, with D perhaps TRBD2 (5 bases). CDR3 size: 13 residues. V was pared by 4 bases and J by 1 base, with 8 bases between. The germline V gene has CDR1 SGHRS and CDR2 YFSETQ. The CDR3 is CASSPAVQETQYF. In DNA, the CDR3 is TGCGCCAGCAGCCCAGCGGTCCAAGAGACCCAGTACTTC.

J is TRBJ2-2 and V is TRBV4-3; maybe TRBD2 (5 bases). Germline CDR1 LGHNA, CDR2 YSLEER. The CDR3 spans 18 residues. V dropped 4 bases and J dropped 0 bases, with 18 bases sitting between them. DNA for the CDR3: TGCGCCAGCAGCCGCTACCTAGCCCGCCTCGCGAACACCGGGGAGCTGTTTTTT. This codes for CASSRYLARLANTGELFF.

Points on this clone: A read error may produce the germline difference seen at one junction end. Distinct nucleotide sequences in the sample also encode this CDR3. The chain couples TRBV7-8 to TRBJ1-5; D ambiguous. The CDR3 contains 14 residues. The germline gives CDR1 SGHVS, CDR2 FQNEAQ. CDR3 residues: CASSFLGRRQPQHF. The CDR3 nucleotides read TGTGCCAGCAGCTTTCTGGGGAGGCGTCAGCCCCAACATTTT.

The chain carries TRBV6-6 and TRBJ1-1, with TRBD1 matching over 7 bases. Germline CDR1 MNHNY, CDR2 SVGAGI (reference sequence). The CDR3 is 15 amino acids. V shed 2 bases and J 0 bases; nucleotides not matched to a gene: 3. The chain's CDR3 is CASSYRGRMNTEAFF. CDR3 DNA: TGTGCCAGCAGTTACAGGGGGCGGATGAACACTGAAGCTTTCTTT.

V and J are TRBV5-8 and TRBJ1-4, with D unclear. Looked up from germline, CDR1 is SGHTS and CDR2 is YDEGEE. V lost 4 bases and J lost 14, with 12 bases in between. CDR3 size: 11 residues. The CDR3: CASSPQPRLFF. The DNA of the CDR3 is TGTGCCAGCAGCCCCCAACCTAGGCTGTTTTTT.